This passage covers 11 T cell receptor beta chains from one sample sequenced in a study of shared clonotypes between healthy human individuals (dated by TCRdb to 2020 to 2022). The library was made by the immunoSEQ multiplex PCR assay. Imported from immuneACCESS, the table was reduced by TCRdb to in-frame sequences with V and J called. These copies leave out some clones; in studies compared against another copy, an unresolved V gene accounts for under half, and the cause of the remainder is not known. The sample table lists 600,000 to 750,000 clones, about 90% of them with a count of one. About a third of the sample is in the top ten clones. Sequences were obtained from memory CD8+ T cells from PBMCs. Per the publication, the cell subset or site label means: CD45RO+ cells pooled with CCR7-negative TemRA cells. The receptors were gathered from a man in his late teens or twenties in good health. Some clones in this sample may be carry-over from other donors' samples.

This sequence joins TRBV2 and TRBJ2-2, with 12 bases fitting TRBD2. The CDR3 extends over 17 amino acids. Germline V gene lookup returns CDR1 SNHLY and CDR2 FYNNEI. V was pared by 6 bases and J by 4 bases, with 9 bases of the junction left unmatched. CDR3 DNA sequence: TGTGCCAGCAGCGCACTGACTAGCGGGAGCGCCACCGGGGAGCTGTTTTTT. It is translated as CASSALTSGSATGELFF.

This chain connects TRBV5-1 to TRBJ2-7; 8 nucleotides match TRBD2. Losses at the gene ends were 4 bases for V and 4 bases for J; bases not matched to a gene: 10. Per the germline V gene, CDR1 is SGHRS and CDR2 is YFSETQ. The CDR3 consists of 15 residues. CDR3 sequence reads: CASSLSPGLVYEQYF. CDR3 nucleotide sequence: TGCGCCAGCAGCCTGTCCCCGGGACTAGTTTACGAGCAGTACTTC.

Note on this clone: Other DNA sequences in this sample translate to the same CDR3. The chain is built from TRBV27 and TRBJ2-6, with a possible D match to TRBD1 (5 bases). The CDR3 extends over 15 amino acids. Trimming took 2 bases from V and 2 from J, leaving 7 bases between them. The germline CDR1 and CDR2 sequences are MNHEY and SMNVEV (reference sequence). The CDR3 loop is CASSLRGAGANVLTF. In DNA form, the CDR3 reads TGTGCCAGCAGTTTAAGGGGTGCTGGGGCCAACGTCCTGACTTTC.

The chain couples TRBV5-5 to TRBJ2-3, with 11 bases matching TRBD1. Germline CDR1 reads SGHKS; CDR2 reads YYEKEE (reference sequence). V was pared by 3 bases and J by 3 bases, with 3 bases of the junction left unmatched. There are 15 residues in the CDR3. CDR3 DNA sequence: TGTGCCAGCAGCTCGGGGGACAGGGGGACAGATACGCAGTATTTT. Amino acids: CASSSGDRGTDTQYF.

The chain has TRBV27 and TRBJ1-2; D may be TRBD1 (5 bases). Germline CDR1 MNHEY, CDR2 SMNVEV (reference sequence). The CDR3 consists of 14 residues. Trimming took off 1 base at V and 3 bases at J, with 9 bases between the two ends. The CDR3 coding sequence is TGTGCCAGCAGTTTATTCCAGGGAGACTATGGCTACACCTTC. Translating it yields CASSLFQGDYGYTF.

DNA for the CDR3: TGTGCCAGCAGCGGACAGGCTCAACCTTCCTACGAGCAGTACTTC. This translates into CASSGQAQPSYEQYF. The chain links TRBV27 to TRBJ2-7; TRBD1 matches 7 bases. CDR3 size: 15 residues. Germline CDR1 MNHEY, CDR2 SMNVEV (reference sequence). V lost 6 bases to trimming and J lost 1 base; unmatched junction nucleotides: 9.

The chain links TRBV27 to TRBJ1-1; 11 nucleotides match TRBD1. V lost 6 bases to trimming and J lost 8 bases; unmatched junction nucleotides: 8. Germline CDR1 is MNHEY and CDR2 is SMNVEV (reference sequence). There are 14 residues in the CDR3. The DNA for the CDR3 is TGTGCCAGCAGCCTCAGGACAGGGGGCCCCGAAGCTTTCTTT. Residues: CASSLRTGGPEAFF.

The V and J genes are TRBV27 and TRBJ2-7, with a tentative D call TRBD1 (5 bases). From germline, CDR1 is MNHEY and CDR2 SMNVEV (reference sequence). V lost 3 bases and J 6 bases, leaving 12 bases between the germline ends. This CDR3 region has 13 residues. The CDR3 nucleotides read TGTGCCAGCAGTTTGGGGCAGGCCCTCGAGCAGTACTTC. It yields the protein CASSLGQALEQYF.

This chain links TRBV5-6 with TRBJ2-7, with TRBD2 matching 11 bases. V trimming: 0 bases; J trimming: 4 bases; junction bases outside the gene matches: 15. This CDR3 region has 19 residues. The germline V gene has CDR1 SGHDT and CDR2 YYEEEE. The CDR3 nucleotides read TGTGCCAGCAGCTTGGCCCATTTCGGGTTAACTAGCGGGAGTTACGAGCAGTACTTC. Protein product: CASSLAHFGLTSGSYEQYF. The full variable domain, with the rest looked up from reference TRBV5-6 and TRBJ2-7, is DAGVTQSPTHLIKTRGQQVTLRCSPKSGHDTVSWYQQALGQGPQFIFQYYEEEERQRGNFPDRFSGHQFPNYSSELNVNALLLGDSALYLCASSLAHFGLTSGSYEQYFGPGTRLTVT.

On this clone: The sample carries other DNA sequences with the same CDR3. The chain combines TRBV7-9 with TRBJ2-7, with D possibly being TRBD2 (6 bases). This CDR3 is 12 amino acids long. V gave up 4 bases and J gave up 4 bases, with 8 bases separating them. The germline CDR1 and CDR2 sequences are SEHNR and FQNEAQ (reference sequence). CDR3 sequence: CASSSSGYEQYF. CDR3 nucleotides: TGTGCCAGCAGCTCCAGCGGGTACGAGCAGTACTTC.

The chain combines TRBV6-6 with TRBJ2-7; D remains unclear. V lost 6 bases and J lost 5, with 11 bases in between. Germline CDR1 is MNHNY and CDR2 is SVGAGI (reference sequence). This CDR3 is 12 amino acids long. For the CDR3, the DNA is TGTGCCAGCAGCCCAGTATTCGACGAGCAGTACTTC. Amino acids: CASSPVFDEQYF.